The TCR beta chain described here comes from a study of blood T cell repertoires in COVID-19 (dated by TCRdb to the early 2020s). About the full investigation: The collaborator samples originated in the United States, Italy and Spain and spanned the acute and convalescent phases of COVID-19. Samples came from the ongoing ImmuneRACE study (first 160 participants) plus 1,254 subjects from 6 global collaborators. The material from the prospective study consisted of cDNA or gDNA derived from T cells, B-cell-depleted T cells, or PBMCs. The dataset comprised deeply sampled blood TCRbeta repertoires from subjects exposed to, actively infected with, or recovered from COVID-19. A freely available public database, intended as a resource for researchers studying the immune response to SARS-CoV-2, is where the repertoires were released. Nearly every sample came with metadata listing a de-identified subject ID, COVID-19 status, age in years and sex. Where available, HLA class I and class II types were taken from metadata supplied by the sample provider and were not determined by assay-based typing.

Unmatched junction bases come to 1, with V trimmed by 3 bases and J by 2 bases. CDR1 SGDLS and CDR2 YYNGEE are derived from the germline V gene. The CDR3, from cysteine to phenylalanine, totals 14 residues. The entry retains the CDR3 DNA only, 42 bases that are in frame from base 1. Findings and caveats that apply to the study as a whole: How much clinical and demographic metadata was included differed by source and by participant, and the metadata was provided uncurated.

Points on this clone: What antigen it recognizes has not been identified. It has no much larger one-base neighbor in the sample; base qualities were not kept.

Participants in the prospective study were aged roughly 18 to 100 years, lived in about two dozen United States geographic areas, and enrolled through a virtual design. In the prospective study, participants were assigned to cohorts based on the clinical history participants reported in a screening survey and a study questionnaire. In the prospective study, mobile phlebotomists collected whole blood, serum and a nasopharyngeal or oropharyngeal swab from each participant. Over an approximately 2-month period, participants in the prospective study had the option of providing additional blood draws and questionnaires. Prospective study blood samples were shipped either frozen or at room temperature before DNA extraction. The immunoSEQ Assay, a bias-controlled multiplex PCR, was used to amplify TCRbeta CDR3 regions from genomic DNA. The paper's processing steps were these. The number of nucleated cells in each sample was estimated by amplification of reference gene primers within the assay. Sequence reads were collapsed and filtered to measure the absolute abundance of every unique TCRbeta CDR3 rearrangement. For each sample, productive Simpson clonality was calculated by taking the square root of Simpson's diversity index across productive rearrangements. The source is immuneACCESS, and TCRdb retained only in-frame sequences with V and J called. Part of the clones is not carried over; for the studies checked, unresolved V genes explain less than half of this, and the remainder is unexplained. The V and J calls and clone size were taken over from that table, and D and trimming were inferred from the DNA. The sample profile shows 300,000 to 400,000 clones; 88% of them were found once. The ten largest make up roughly 0.97% of the sample.

The sample consisted of PBMCs or T cells enriched from blood (not recorded which). The chain is assembled from TRBV9 and TRBJ2-2; 7 middle bases align to TRBD1. The source is a woman aged 25 to 39 with acute COVID-19. The CDR3 protein is CASSAGGNTGELFF. The DNA sequence is TGTGCCAGCAGCGCAGGGGGTAACACCGGGGAGCTGTTTTTT.